Below, 7 T cell receptor beta chains from the same sample are listed, as sequenced in a study of blood T cell repertoires in COVID-19. Some clones are missing from TCRdb's copy, which holds only in-frame ones; the method was immunoSEQ multiplex PCR. In the table there are about 89,000 clones, about 91% of which are singletons. The specimen sequenced was peripheral blood. The receptors were sampled from a man aged 55 to 70 with acute or convalescent COVID-19.

The gene calls are TRBV4-1 and TRBJ2-4, with TRBD2 identical over 12 bases. The CDR3 is made up of 18 amino acids. The germline V gene has CDR1 MGHRA and CDR2 YSYEKL. The ends lost 2 bases at V and 0 bases at J; junction bases unmatched: 5. CDR3 loop: CASSQFLAGGVAKNIQYF. CDR3 DNA: TGCGCCAGCAGCCAATTTCTAGCGGGAGGGGTAGCCAAAAACATTCAGTACTTC.

V and J are TRBV4-2 and TRBJ1-2, with D unresolved. This CDR3 contains 16 residues. Germline loops: CDR1 LGHNA, CDR2 YNFKEQ. With 0 bases removed from V and 2 bases from J, the gap between germline ends came to 13 bases. CDR3 sequence reads: CASSQELGRQNYGYTF. The DNA for the CDR3 is TGTGCCAGCAGCCAAGAATTAGGCAGGCAGAACTATGGCTACACCTTC.

The chain couples TRBV19 to TRBJ1-2; D is undetermined. The V gene lost 1 base and the J gene lost 3 bases, with 9 bases spanning the gap. The CDR3 is made up of 14 amino acids. CDR1 is LNHDA and CDR2 is SQIVND in the germline V gene (reference sequence). CDR3 DNA: TGTGCCAGTAGTATAGCCAGCAGCGACTATGGCTACACCTTC. It encodes CASSIASSDYGYTF.

This chain connects TRBV6-5 to TRBJ1-4, with D possibly being TRBD1 (6 bases). CDR3 length equals 12 residues. Germline assignment: CDR1 MNHEY and CDR2 SVGAGI. V was trimmed by 6 bases and J by 4 bases, leaving 6 bases between them. The CDR3 here is CASRQGNEKLFF. The CDR3 nucleotides are TGTGCCAGCAGACAGGGTAATGAAAAACTGTTTTTT.

The chain joins TRBV7-9 to TRBJ2-7; 11 bases match TRBD2. Trimming removed 2 bases from V and 6 bases from J; junction bases left unmatched: 3. Germline V lookup: CDR1 SEHNR, CDR2 FQNEAQ (reference sequence). The CDR3 consists of 14 residues. The CDR3: CASSLILAGGEQYF. CDR3 in DNA: TGTGCCAGCAGCTTAATTCTAGCGGGAGGCGAGCAGTACTTC.

This clone came up once. The rearrangement uses TRBV6-1 and TRBJ1-4, with D tentatively TRBD1 (6 bases). The germline V and J ends were trimmed by 3 bases and 0 bases, with 17 bases remaining between them. CDR3 length equals 18 residues. In germline, CDR1 is MNHNS, CDR2 SASEGT. The CDR3 loop reads CASSDGQGLGATNEKLFF. The CDR3 coding sequence is TGTGCCAGCAGTGATGGGCAGGGGCTCGGCGCAACTAATGAAAAACTGTTTTTT.

The rearrangement joins TRBV10-1 to TRBJ2-3; no definite D call. The V end lost 5 bases, the J end lost 3 bases, and 3 bases lay between the germline ends. Germline values: CDR1 WNHNN, CDR2 SYGVQD (reference sequence). This CDR3 has 11 residues. For the CDR3, the DNA is TGCGCCAGCAGTCAGACAGATACGCAGTATTTT. Protein: CASSQTDTQYF.